This entry is about one TCR beta chain. The assay was immunoSEQ multiplex PCR, and TCRdb's table has in-frame clones only and misses some. This table holds 300,000 to 350,000 clones, 75% to 90% found once. The CDR3 has 16 amino acids. CDR1 SGHAT and CDR2 FQDESV come from the germline V gene (reference sequence). V shed 5 bases and J 8 bases; nucleotides not matched to a gene: 16. This sample stems from a study of Ad26.COV2.S vaccination and SARS-CoV-2 variants. Across the whole study: Donor participated within the Ad26.COV2.S arm of the COV1001 trial.

Treatment indicated: around 19 received Ad26.COV2.S at low or high dose, single or two shots; five or six received placebo; per-sample allocation not given. The samples date from day 63 after the first vaccine or placebo injection. The sequence came from a person between 18 and 65 years old who received the Ad26.COV2.S COVID-19 vaccine or a placebo. The chain couples TRBV11-1 to TRBJ1-2; the match to TRBD1 covers 8 bases. The sequences come from peripheral blood, collected in a trial of Ad26.COV2.S vaccine versus placebo. The CDR3 spells CASSIGDGQGVSGYTF. The CDR3 DNA is TGTGCCAGCAGCATCGGAGATGGACAGGGAGTAAGCGGCTACACCTTC.